The 25 T cell receptor beta chains below all came from one sample that was sequenced in a study of cytomegalovirus exposure and HLA in healthy donors. In the PCR, 60 Vbeta and 13 Jbeta primers were used. TCRdb keeps only in-frame clones here, not all; method: immunoSEQ multiplex PCR. The profile covers about 150,000 clones, with 79% appearing a single time and roughly 6% taken by the ten largest. Sequences were obtained from PBMCs. The origin of the receptors is a middle-aged man in good health and CMV-seropositive.

V and J are TRBV5-1 and TRBJ2-2; 8 bases are shared with TRBD1. The V and J ends lost 4 bases and 0 bases, in that order; junction bases with no gene match: 2. The CDR3 contains 15 residues. The germline gives CDR1 SGHRS, CDR2 YFSETQ. For the CDR3, the DNA is TGCGCCAGCAGCATGGGACAGGCGAACACCGGGGAGCTGTTTTTT. It translates to CASSMGQANTGELFF.

The V gene is TRBV11-2, the J gene TRBJ2-2; 9 bases align to TRBD2. This CDR3 is 17 amino acids long. The V and J ends lost 1 base and 6 bases, in that order; junction bases with no gene match: 9. CDR1 and CDR2 from the germline V gene are SGHAT and FQNNGV. The CDR3 DNA reads TGTGCCAGCAGCTTAGTCTATGGCGGGAGGGCGGCCGGGGAGCTGTTTTTT. Translated, it gives CASSLVYGGRAAGELFF.

The V call is TRBV5-6, the J call TRBJ2-5, with D possibly TRBD2 on 5 matching bases. The CDR3 totals 14 residues. The V gene lost 0 bases and the J gene lost 5 bases, with 11 bases spanning the gap. Germline V CDR1 and CDR2: SGHDT, YYEEEE. CDR3 residues: CASSLVLVQETQYF. The CDR3 DNA reads TGTGCCAGCAGCTTGGTACTAGTCCAGGAGACCCAGTACTTC. The whole variable domain, filled in from reference TRBV5-6 and TRBJ2-5, reads DAGVTQSPTHLIKTRGQQVTLRCSPKSGHDTVSWYQQALGQGPQFIFQYYEEEERQRGNFPDRFSGHQFPNYSSELNVNALLLGDSALYLCASSLVLVQETQYFGPGTRLLVL.

Of note for this clone: In the same sample, other DNA sequences code for this CDR3. The chain has TRBV10-3 and TRBJ1-5, with D perhaps matching TRBD1 (5 bases). V was trimmed by 4 bases and J by 8 bases, leaving 9 bases between them. Germline-derived CDR1 and CDR2 are ENHRY and SYGVKD. CDR3 length equals 12 residues. CDR3 residues: CAISGRGEPQHF. The CDR3 DNA is TGTGCCATCAGTGGCCGGGGGGAGCCCCAGCATTTT.

The chain has TRBV10-3 and TRBJ2-5; 8 bases are shared with TRBD2. The J call may be incorrect, as the DNA end agrees better with TRBJ2-7. Germline V gene lookup returns CDR1 ENHRY and CDR2 SYGVKD. CDR3 length equals 13 residues. The CDR3 DNA follows: TGTGCCATCAAGCGGGGGAGATCCTACGAGCAGTACTTC. This codes for CAIKRGRSYEQYF.

The V and J genes are TRBV27 and TRBJ2-7; possibly TRBD2 for D (6 bases). CDR1 MNHEY and CDR2 SMNVEV come from the germline V gene (reference sequence). Trimming cost V 4 bases and J 2 bases, with 12 bases left between them. This CDR3 spans 14 amino acids. The CDR3: CASSSRTGAYEQYF. CDR3 DNA: TGTGCCAGCAGTTCCAGGACGGGGGCCTACGAGCAGTACTTC.

The genes are TRBV19 and TRBJ2-7, with D possibly TRBD1 on 6 matching bases. Germline V gene sequence: CDR1 LNHDA, CDR2 SQIVND (reference sequence). V shed 10 bases and J shed 3 bases, with 10 bases lying between them. CDR3 size: 11 residues. The CDR3 coding sequence is TGTGCCACAAACAGGGACTACGAGCAGTACTTC. Translated: CATNRDYEQYF. Based on the CDR3 plus reference TRBV19 and TRBJ2-7, the full variable domain is DGGITQSPKYLFRKEGQNVTLSCEQNLNHDAMYWYRQDPGQGLRLIYYSQIVNDFQKGDIAEGYSVSREKKESFPLTVTSAQKNPTAFYLCATNRDYEQYFGPGTRLTVT.

The chain uses TRBV5-6 and TRBJ2-1; 10 nucleotides align to TRBD2. This CDR3 region has 15 residues. V gave up 3 bases and J gave up 7 bases; unmatched junction bases: 7. Germline values: CDR1 SGHDT, CDR2 YYEEEE. CDR3 region: CASSSLAGALNEQFF. The CDR3 coding sequence is TGTGCCAGCAGCTCCCTAGCGGGAGCCCTAAATGAGCAGTTCTTC.

V gene TRBV25-1 combines with J gene TRBJ1-1; tentatively, D is TRBD1 (5 bases). The V end was cut by 1 base, the J end by 8 bases, with 11 bases between. Germline lookup yields CDR1 MGHDK and CDR2 SYGVNS. The CDR3 contains 13 residues. CDR3 sequence: CASSESGPREAFF. The CDR3, as DNA: TGTGCCAGCAGTGAATCAGGGCCCCGCGAAGCTTTCTTT.

Concerning this clone: An end of the junction does not agree with germline; a read error may underlie this. The chain uses TRBV5-1 and TRBJ2-7; maybe TRBD2 (6 bases). From germline, CDR1 is SGHRS and CDR2 YFSETQ. CDR3 size: 14 residues. Here the CDR3 DNA reads TGCGCCAGCAGCTACCCTAGCGACTCCCACGAGCAGTACTTC. Translation: CASSYPSDSHEQYF.

Of note for this clone: This specimen includes other DNA sequences encoding the same CDR3. The J gene is TRBJ1-4, the V gene TRBV9, with D maybe TRBD1 (5 bases). Germline-derived CDR1 and CDR2 are SGDLS and YYNGEE. The V gene lost 2 bases and the J gene lost 0 bases, with 8 bases spanning the gap. The CDR3 contains 15 residues. The CDR3 is CASSVGQATNEKLFF. CDR3 nucleotides: TGTGCCAGCAGCGTCGGACAAGCAACTAATGAAAAACTGTTTTTT.

The rearrangement links TRBV4-1 to TRBJ2-1, with a tentative D call TRBD1 (9 bases). CDR3 size: 20 residues. Germline loops: CDR1 MGHRA, CDR2 YSYEKL. Trimming left V 0 bases short and J 9 bases short, with 30 bases between. The CDR3 sequence is CASSQETGGRGGGDASEQFF. CDR3 nucleotides: TGCGCCAGCAGCCAAGAAACAGGGGGCCGGGGGGGAGGAGATGCTAGTGAGCAGTTCTTC.

This clone was detected only a few times. The chain joins TRBV2 to TRBJ2-7; 9 bases line up with TRBD1. Germline CDR1 reads SNHLY; CDR2 reads FYNNEI. The CDR3 is 15 amino acids. Germline trimming cut 5 bases from V and 5 bases from J; bases unmatched to any gene: 10. In DNA form, the CDR3 reads TGTGCCAGCAGTACCCGACGACAGGGGGGAGACGAGCAGTACTTC. Its translation: CASSTRRQGGDEQYF.

The V call is TRBV27, the J call TRBJ2-3; no clear D gene. The germline CDR1 and CDR2 sequences are MNHEY and SMNVEV (reference sequence). The CDR3 has 14 amino acids. Trimming stripped 4 bases from V and 4 bases from J, with 12 bases between. The CDR3 coding sequence is TGTGCCAGCAGTTATATTAGTTCGGCAGATACGCAGTATTTT. Protein: CASSYISSADTQYF.

The V and J genes are TRBV5-1 and TRBJ2-7; 7 bases are a match to TRBD2. After removal of 7 bases from V and 2 bases from J, the junction contained 9 bases not matched to a gene. CDR1 and CDR2 (germline): SGHRS, YFSETQ. The CDR3 is 14 amino acids. CDR3 sequence: CASGQAGRTYEQYF. The CDR3 DNA reads TGCGCCAGCGGTCAAGCGGGAAGGACCTACGAGCAGTACTTC.

This clone was observed once. The chain uses TRBV5-1 and TRBJ2-7; the D gene is possibly TRBD1 (6 bases). The V end lost 6 bases, the J end lost 4 bases, and 14 bases lay between the germline ends. Germline CDR1 reads SGHRS; CDR2 reads YFSETQ. This CDR3 region has 13 residues. CDR3: CASTDGRGYEQYF. The CDR3 DNA sequence: TGCGCCAGCACCGACGGCAGGGGTTACGAGCAGTACTTC.

The chain combines TRBV9 with TRBJ2-5, with 10 bases fitting TRBD2. The CDR3 sequence is 14 residues long. Losses at the gene ends were 3 bases for V and 5 bases for J; bases not matched to a gene: 4. The germline gives CDR1 SGDLS, CDR2 YYNGEE. The CDR3 nucleotides read TGTGCCAGCAGCGGTAGCGGGAGGTGGGAGACCCAGTACTTC. This encodes CASSGSGRWETQYF.

The rearrangement links TRBV27 to TRBJ2-7, with 14 bases identical to TRBD2. CDR1 and CDR2 (germline): MNHEY, SMNVEV (reference sequence). Trimming at V came to 3 bases and at J to 2 bases, leaving 3 bases not matched to a gene. The CDR3 runs to 16 residues. The CDR3 loop is CASSFRLAGGAYEQYF. The CDR3 nucleotides read TGTGCCAGCAGTTTCCGACTAGCGGGGGGGGCCTACGAGCAGTACTTC.

The gene calls are TRBV10-2 and TRBJ2-3; no clear D. The CDR3 covers 16 residues. Trimming pared 1 base from V and 0 bases from J, leaving 11 bases between. Germline V gene lookup returns CDR1 WSHSY and CDR2 SAAADI. The CDR3: CASSELSAQSTDTQYF. DNA of the CDR3: TGCGCCAGCAGTGAGTTATCGGCACAGAGCACAGATACGCAGTATTTT.

This sequence joins TRBV11-3 and TRBJ2-7; TRBD2 agrees at 7 bases. The germline gives CDR1 SGHNT, CDR2 YENEEA. Trimming removed 5 bases from V and 3 bases from J; junction bases left unmatched: 13. The CDR3 length is 16 residues. CDR3 coding DNA: TGTGCCAGCAGCCGAGGTCGTCACCAGCGGGGCTACGAGCAGTACTTC. It encodes CASSRGRHQRGYEQYF.

The genes are TRBV5-5 and TRBJ2-7, with 11 bases aligning to TRBD1. V lost 4 bases, J lost 7 bases, and 7 bases stayed unmatched. The CDR3 is 14 residues long. The germline CDR1 and CDR2 sequences are SGHKS and YYEKEE (reference sequence). CDR3: CASSGGQGAGEQYF. CDR3 bases: TGTGCCAGCAGCGGTGGACAGGGGGCGGGGGAGCAGTACTTC.

V is TRBV5-1 and J is TRBJ1-6, with 7 bases identical to TRBD1. Trimming removed 0 bases from V and 2 bases from J; junction bases left unmatched: 2. CDR1 SGHRS and CDR2 YFSETQ come from the germline V gene. This CDR3 comprises 16 residues. This chain's CDR3 is CASSLGGQPYNSPLHF. CDR3 DNA sequence: TGCGCCAGCAGCTTGGGGGGACAGCCCTATAATTCACCCCTCCACTTT.

The V call is TRBV28, the J call TRBJ2-7; 7 bases align to TRBD1. The CDR3 totals 15 residues. Germline V gene data show CDR1 as MDHEN and CDR2 as SYDVKM. Trimming took 6 bases from V and 3 from J; bases not matched to a gene: 11. The CDR3 DNA reads as TGTGCCAGCAGATTCCTGCGGCAGGGGGTCTACGAGCAGTACTTC. Amino acid sequence: CASRFLRQGVYEQYF.

This sequence joins TRBV7-2 and TRBJ2-7; 8 bases agree with TRBD1. The CDR3 runs to 13 residues. Germline V gene sequence: CDR1 SGHTA, CDR2 FQGNSA. After removal of 3 bases from V and 7 bases from J, the junction contained 5 bases not matched to a gene. The CDR3 sequence: CASSFQGAREQYF. In DNA, the CDR3 is TGTGCCAGCAGCTTTCAGGGGGCGCGGGAGCAGTACTTC.

This clone has a single count. The chain uses TRBV19 and TRBJ2-5, with 7 bases lining up with TRBD2. Germline CDR1 is LNHDA and CDR2 is SQIVND (reference sequence). Unmatched junction bases numbered 15, after V lost 3 bases and J lost 5 bases. The CDR3 totals 17 residues. In DNA form, the CDR3 reads TGTGCCAGTAGTATCCTCGCCGTACATAGCGGGCGGGAGACCCAGTACTTC. Translating gives CASSILAVHSGRETQYF.